A selection of T cell receptor beta chains follows, all from one sample in a study of identical twins. One entry per CDR3 protein results from TCRdb running MiXCR on the 5' RACE reads. This table holds some 500,000 distinct CDR3 sequences, approximately 15% found once. These same data were also listed under a study on yellow fever vaccine responses in identical twins.

The sequencing input was CD4+ T cells sorted from blood. Every receptor here comes from a woman between 18 and 29 years old in good health. Each CDR3 is given with its conserved first and last residue. Fields, in order: clone size, D gene, V gene, J gene, CDR3 protein, CDR3 DNA. D genes are given only for firm matches. Not all rows give a size; the values are once, few, many and, for expanded clones, a class.

clone size: many
D gene: -
V gene: TRBV20-1
J gene: TRBJ1-5
CDR3 protein: CSARGQAPSNQPQHF
CDR3 DNA: TGCAGTGCTAGAGGACAGGCCCCTAGCAATCAGCCCCAGCATTTT

clone size: -
D gene: -
V gene: TRBV12-3/TRBV12-4
J gene: TRBJ2-3
CDR3 protein: CASSWAGETQYF
CDR3 DNA: TGTGCCAGCAGTTGGGCTGGGGAAACGCAGTATTTT

clone size: few
D gene: TRBD1
V gene: TRBV29-1
J gene: TRBJ1-2
CDR3 protein: CSGSEDRSNIGYTF
CDR3 DNA: TGCAGCGGATCAGAGGACAGGTCGAATATAGGCTACACCTTC

clone size: many
D gene: -
V gene: TRBV5-5
J gene: TRBJ2-1
CDR3 protein: CASSPYRDEQFF
CDR3 DNA: TGTGCCAGCAGCCCCTATCGGGATGAGCAGTTCTTC

clone size: -
D gene: -
V gene: TRBV5-1
J gene: TRBJ2-3
CDR3 protein: CASSLVGHTDTQYF
CDR3 DNA: TGCGCCAGCAGCTTGGTTGGACACACAGATACGCAGTATTTT

clone size: -
D gene: -
V gene: TRBV7-6
J gene: TRBJ2-3
CDR3 protein: CASSLGGRTSSSTDTQYF
CDR3 DNA: TGTGCCAGCAGCTTAGGTGGCAGGACAAGCTCTAGCACAGATACGCAGTATTTT

clone size: -
D gene: -
V gene: TRBV11-2
J gene: TRBJ2-3
CDR3 protein: CASSRMGRTSLTDTQYF
CDR3 DNA: TGTGCCAGCAGTCGCATGGGGCGAACCTCTCTCACAGATACGCAGTATTTT

clone size: -
D gene: -
V gene: TRBV6-1
J gene: TRBJ2-5
CDR3 protein: CASSKPGKGALGGTQYF
CDR3 DNA: TGTGCCAGCAGCAAACCAGGGAAGGGAGCCTTGGGTGGGACCCAGTACTTC

clone size: -
D gene: -
V gene: TRBV6-2/TRBV6-3
J gene: TRBJ1-2
CDR3 protein: CASSYPFRQIYGYTF
CDR3 DNA: TGTGCCAGCAGTTACCCCTTCCGACAGATATATGGCTACACCTTC

clone size: few
D gene: TRBD1
V gene: TRBV29-1
J gene: TRBJ2-2
CDR3 protein: CSVGPGQGDRELFF
CDR3 DNA: TGCAGCGTTGGACCGGGACAGGGGGACCGGGAGCTGTTTTTT

clone size: -
D gene: TRBD2
V gene: TRBV5-1
J gene: TRBJ2-5
CDR3 protein: CASSSLRTSGAETQYF
CDR3 DNA: TGCGCCAGCAGCTCTCTCCGGACTAGCGGGGCAGAGACCCAGTACTTC

clone size: -
D gene: -
V gene: TRBV2
J gene: TRBJ2-5
CDR3 protein: CASSPTSSRKQTQYF
CDR3 DNA: TGTGCCAGCAGTCCAACTAGTTCGAGGAAACAGACCCAGTACTTC

clone size: few
D gene: -
V gene: TRBV12-5
J gene: TRBJ2-1
CDR3 protein: CASGLVGFASSYNEQFF
CDR3 DNA: TGTGCTAGTGGTTTGGTAGGGTTTGCAAGCTCCTACAATGAGCAGTTCTTC

clone size: -
D gene: -
V gene: TRBV5-1
J gene: TRBJ1-6
CDR3 protein: CASSLGQTDSPLHF
CDR3 DNA: TGCGCCAGCAGCTTGGGACAGACCGATTCACCCCTCCACTTT

clone size: few
D gene: TRBD2
V gene: TRBV20-1
J gene: TRBJ2-1
CDR3 protein: CSAQHLLAEAPDEQFF
CDR3 DNA: TGCAGTGCCCAGCACCTACTAGCGGAGGCTCCCGATGAGCAGTTCTTC

clone size: few
D gene: TRBD2
V gene: TRBV4-3
J gene: TRBJ2-3
CDR3 protein: CASSQDGLAGDTQYF
CDR3 DNA: TGCGCCAGCAGCCAAGACGGACTAGCGGGAGATACGCAGTATTTT

clone size: few
D gene: TRBD2
V gene: TRBV5-5
J gene: TRBJ2-3
CDR3 protein: CASSPGLGTQYF
CDR3 DNA: TGTGCCAGCAGCCCGGGACTAGGTACGCAGTATTTT

clone size: few
D gene: -
V gene: TRBV5-1
J gene: TRBJ1-1
CDR3 protein: CASSLLQQNTEAFF
CDR3 DNA: TGCGCCAGCAGCTTGTTGCAGCAGAACACTGAAGCTTTCTTT

clone size: -
D gene: -
V gene: TRBV7-3
J gene: TRBJ2-3
CDR3 protein: CAISLLGGVSTDTQYF
CDR3 DNA: TGTGCCATCAGCTTACTAGGCGGGGTTAGCACAGATACGCAGTATTTT

clone size: few
D gene: -
V gene: TRBV6-5
J gene: TRBJ2-3
CDR3 protein: CASSYERGTDTQYF
CDR3 DNA: TGTGCCAGCAGTTACGAGCGAGGCACAGATACGCAGTATTTT